The 27 T cell receptor beta chains below were found in one sample sequenced in a study of glioma-infiltrating T cells. Amplification of TCR alpha and beta CDR3 regions from RNA used iRepertoire nested multiplex PCR. TCRdb ran MiXCR on the multiplex PCR reads and lists one entry per CDR3 protein. The sample includes roughly 200,000 distinct CDR3 sequences, roughly two fifths of them seen just once. Sequencing input: glioma tissue, nonneoplastic brain tissue, or PBMCs (not recorded which). The receptors originated from a human donor with low-grade glioma or glioblastoma, undergoing nonglioma brain surgery, or in good health (not recorded which).

This clonotype was counted between two and nine times. This chain joins TRBV2 and TRBJ2-1, with 8 nucleotides matching TRBD2. The CDR3 extends over 15 amino acids. V lost 1 base and J lost 3; bases outside the gene matches: 2. Germline CDR1 reads SNHLY; CDR2 reads FYNNEI. The CDR3 is CASSEDSGNYNEQFF. The CDR3 DNA is TGTGCCAGCAGTGAAGATAGCGGGAACTACAATGAGCAGTTCTTC.

This clonotype was detected only a few times. The V gene is TRBV19, the J gene TRBJ1-1; D is unresolved. The CDR3 has 15 residues. The V end lost 6 bases, the J end lost 5 bases, and 19 bases lay between the germline ends. Per the germline V gene, CDR1 is LNHDA and CDR2 is SQIVND (reference sequence). In DNA, the CDR3 is TGTGCCAGTAGCTTCTCCGACTGGAAGAATACTGAAGCTTTCTTT. Residues: CASSFSDWKNTEAFF. The whole variable domain, remainder taken from reference TRBV19 and TRBJ1-1, is DGGITQSPKYLFRKEGQNVTLSCEQNLNHDAMYWYRQDPGQGLRLIYYSQIVNDFQKGDIAEGYSVSREKKESFPLTVTSAQKNPTAFYLCASSFSDWKNTEAFFGQGTRLTVV.

This clonotype has ten or more counts. The CDR3, as DNA: TGTGCCAGCAGTTTATCGGACGCCTCCAATGAGCAGTTCTTC. As protein: CASSLSDASNEQFF. This sequence joins TRBV28 and TRBJ2-1; D not certain. Trimming pared 1 base from V and 6 bases from J, leaving 10 bases between. CDR1 and CDR2 (germline): MDHEN, SYDVKM. The CDR3 contains 14 residues.

Turning to this clonotype: Given a much more abundant clone one base away, this may be a read error. The chain joins TRBV15 to TRBJ2-7; D unclear. In germline, CDR1 is LNHNV, CDR2 YYDKDF (reference sequence). The CDR3 runs to 13 residues. CDR3 in DNA: TGTTCCACTTCGGGTACTAACCTCTACGAGCAGTACTTC. It translates to CSTSGTNLYEQYF.

This clonotype was observed a handful of times. The chain uses TRBV7-2 and TRBJ2-2; no firm D call. The germline V and J ends were trimmed by 1 base and 6 bases, with 18 bases remaining between them. In germline, CDR1 is SGHTA, CDR2 FQGNSA. CDR3 length equals 17 residues. The CDR3 here is CASSLDSASAMSGELFF. The CDR3, as DNA: TGTGCCAGCAGCTTAGACAGTGCCAGCGCTATGTCCGGGGAGCTGTTTTTT.

This clonotype was seen a handful of times. This chain uses TRBV4-1 with TRBJ1-1; D call uncertain. CDR3 length: 18 residues. Germline V gives CDR1 MGHRA, CDR2 YSYEKL. The V and J ends lost 2 bases and 1 base respectively, with 20 bases between them. CDR3 amino acids: CASSQSPQTGYGNTEAFF. The DNA for the CDR3 is TGCGCCAGCAGCCAATCCCCTCAAACGGGGTATGGGAACACTGAAGCTTTCTTT.

Points on this clonotype: A much larger clonotype is one base distant, so this may be a read error. This chain links TRBV6-9 with TRBJ1-6, with D possibly matching TRBD1 (6 bases). The CDR3 has 18 residues. Trimming left V 3 bases short and J 8 bases short, with 23 bases between. Germline values: CDR1 MNHGY, CDR2 SVAAGI. The CDR3 DNA reads TGTGCCAGCAGTTACCCCGGGACATTACAGTCTGGGGATTCACCCCTCCACTTT. Translation gives CASSYPGTLQSGDSPLHF.

This clonotype was seen many times. The genes are TRBV7-2 and TRBJ2-7; TRBD1 might be the D (5 bases). The CDR3 totals 11 residues. Germline values: CDR1 SGHTA, CDR2 FQGNSA. Trimming removed 2 bases at V and 6 bases at J, with 5 bases between. CDR3 in DNA: TGTGCCAGCAGCTTAACAGGCGAGCAGTACTTC. This encodes CASSLTGEQYF.

This clonotype was observed many times. J is TRBJ1-1 and V is TRBV3-1, with D perhaps matching TRBD1 (6 bases). The ends were cut back, 2 bases at V and 0 bases at J, with 10 bases in the middle. Germline V gives CDR1 LGHDT, CDR2 YNNKEL (reference sequence). The CDR3 is made up of 15 amino acids. CDR3 region: CASSQSDRMNTEAFF. The CDR3 DNA follows: TGTGCCAGCAGCCAAAGCGACAGGATGAACACTGAAGCTTTCTTT.

Of note for this clonotype: Relative to the germline gene, one junction end is altered; a read error may explain this. The chain couples TRBV6-1 to TRBJ1-5; 7 nucleotides align to TRBD1. The length of the CDR3 is 13 residues. Germline V gives CDR1 MNHNS, CDR2 SASEGT. The CDR3: CASGDRESKPQHF. CDR3 sequence (DNA): TGTGCCAGCGGTGACAGGGAGTCTAAGCCCCAGCATTTT.

The V gene is TRBV28, the J gene TRBJ1-4; D unclear. V shed 5 bases and J shed 0 bases, with 10 bases lying between them. The germline gives CDR1 MDHEN, CDR2 SYDVKM. The CDR3 is 15 amino acids. CDR3 loop: CASSKPLATNEKLFF. The CDR3 DNA reads TGTGCCAGCAGTAAGCCACTTGCAACTAATGAAAAACTGTTTTTT. The full variable domain, rest sourced from reference TRBV28 and TRBJ1-4, is DVKVTQSSRYLVKRTGEKVFLECVQDMDHENMFWYRQDPGLGLRLIYFSYDVKMKEKGDIPEGYSVSREKKERFSLILESASTNQTSMYLCASSKPLATNEKLFFGSGTQLSVL.

Concerning this clonotype itself: Mismatch with germline at one junction end may stem from a read error. The chain links TRBV6-1 to TRBJ1-1; D remains ambiguous. Germline V gene sequence: CDR1 MNHNS, CDR2 SASEGT. This CDR3 has 13 residues. The CDR3 sequence: CASSNMRGTEAFF. The CDR3 DNA reads TGCGCCAGCAGTAACATGCGGGGAACTGAAGCTTTCTTT.

This clonotype has just a few counts. The CDR3 nucleotides read TGTGCCAGCAGCTTAACGGACCCACAGGGGCCGGCCCCTGAAGCTTTCTTT. Its protein product is CASSLTDPQGPAPEAFF. The V and J genes are TRBV7-6 and TRBJ1-1, with 7 bases matching TRBD1. The J segment lost 6 bases and the V segment lost 2 bases, leaving 15 bases of the junction unmatched. Germline CDR1 SGHVS, CDR2 FNYEAQ. The CDR3 is made up of 17 amino acids.

This clonotype came up once. This sequence may be a read error, since a much larger clone differs from it by one base. This chain joins TRBV4-2 and TRBJ1-5, with D perhaps TRBD1 (5 bases). V was shortened by 1 base and J by 5 bases, with 12 bases between the two germline ends. Germline-derived CDR1 and CDR2 are LGHNA and YNFKEQ. CDR3 size: 15 residues. CDR3 bases: TGTGCCAGCAGCCAAGGGGGCGGGGGGGATCAGCCCCAGCATTTT. Its translation: CASSQGGGGDQPQHF.

Concerning this clonotype: One base away lies a much larger clone, so this may be a sequencing read error. This chain links TRBV6-2 or TRBV6-3 with TRBJ2-7, with 9 bases aligning to TRBD1. The CDR3 spans 17 residues. Germline assignment: CDR1 MNHEY and CDR2 SVGEGT. The CDR3: CARSYTWDRVKSYEQYF. The CDR3 nucleotides are TGTGCCCGCAGTTACACCTGGGACAGGGTAAAATCCTACGAGCAGTACTTC.

This clonotype has ten or more counts. The chain employs TRBV28 and TRBJ1-1, with D tentatively TRBD1 (6 bases). Germline V lookup: CDR1 MDHEN, CDR2 SYDVKM. With 5 bases removed from V and 9 bases from J, the gap between germline ends came to 13 bases. The CDR3 is 12 amino acids. The CDR3 DNA reads as TGTGCCAGCAGTCCTCGACAGGAGAAAGCTTTCTTT. Translated: CASSPRQEKAFF.

Points on this clonotype: This may arise from a read error, as a much more abundant clone is one base away. The chain links TRBV28 to TRBJ2-3; D unclear. The CDR3 length is 15 residues. CDR1 is MDHEN and CDR2 is SYDVKM in the germline V gene. In DNA form, the CDR3 reads TGTGCCAGAAGTTCAAATCGTGGGGGCACAGATACGCAGTATTTT. Its protein is CARSSNRGGTDTQYF.

This clonotype was observed a few times. The chain recombines TRBV28 with TRBJ2-1; 8 nucleotides match TRBD2. Unmatched junction bases numbered 9, after V lost 11 bases and J lost 0 bases. The CDR3 length is 15 residues. Germline V gene lookup returns CDR1 MDHEN and CDR2 SYDVKM. The CDR3 nucleotides read TGTGCCGCGGATAGCGGGACGAGCTCCTACAATGAGCAGTTCTTC. Translation gives CAADSGTSSYNEQFF.

This clonotype showed up many times. The V call is TRBV15, the J call TRBJ2-1; 7 nucleotides line up with TRBD2. Looked up from germline, CDR1 is LNHNV and CDR2 is YYDKDF (reference sequence). The CDR3 spans 16 residues. The V gene end was trimmed by 4 bases and the J gene end by 3 bases; junction bases not matched to a gene: 9. CDR3 protein: CATSTWGKRGYNEQFF. The CDR3, as DNA: TGTGCCACCAGCACTTGGGGGAAGCGGGGCTACAATGAGCAGTTCTTC.

On this clonotype: This may stem from a read error, because a much larger clone lies one nucleotide away. The rearrangement uses TRBV24-1 and TRBJ2-5; no definite D call. This CDR3 is 12 amino acids long. Germline loops: CDR1 KGHDR, CDR2 SFDVKD. The CDR3 protein is CATTDGGQTQYF. CDR3 DNA: TGTGCCACCACTGATGGCGGTCAGACCCAGTACTTC.

About this clonotype: The junction does not match germline at one end; this may be a read error. The chain has TRBV4-1 and TRBJ2-7; D is unclear. Germline CDR1 reads MGHRA; CDR2 reads YSYEKL. The CDR3 runs to 14 residues. The CDR3 DNA follows: TGCACCAGCAGCCAAAAAACCAGGTTCTACGAGCAGTACTTC. It codes for CTSSQKTRFYEQYF.

Note on this clonotype: Possible read error: a much larger clone is one base away. The chain recombines TRBV12-5 with TRBJ2-3, with D possibly matching TRBD1 (6 bases). Germline V lookup: CDR1 LGHNT, CDR2 FRNRAP. Trimming took off 3 bases at V and 5 bases at J, with 12 bases between the two ends. This CDR3 contains 14 residues. In nucleotides, the CDR3 is TGTGCTAGTGGTTTTCGGACAGAAGAAGATACGCAGTATTTT. This translates into CASGFRTEEDTQYF.

This clonotype was recorded at least ten times. The chain has TRBV6-1 and TRBJ2-3, with unresolved D. The V gene lost 8 bases and the J gene lost 1 base, with 10 bases spanning the gap. This CDR3 comprises 13 residues. Germline V gives CDR1 MNHNS, CDR2 SASEGT. CDR3 coding DNA: TGTGCCAGCGGGAATGGAGGCACAGATACGCAGTATTTT. Translation gives CASGNGGTDTQYF.

The chain recombines TRBV5-4 with TRBJ1-2, with 8 bases fitting TRBD1. J was trimmed by 6 bases and V by 10 bases; bases with no gene match: 8. Germline values: CDR1 SGHNT, CDR2 YYREEE (reference sequence). The CDR3 has 12 amino acids. This CDR3 reads CADQGATDGYTF. In nucleotides, the CDR3 is TGTGCCGACCAGGGGGCGACGGATGGCTACACCTTC.

Concerning this clonotype itself: A much larger clonotype is one base distant, so this may be a read error. The rearrangement uses TRBV10-3 and TRBJ2-7; 8 bases are shared with TRBD2. J gave up 4 bases and V 5 bases, and 7 bases lay outside the gene matches. CDR3 size: 14 residues. The germline gives CDR1 ENHRY, CDR2 SYGVKD. In DNA, the CDR3 is TGTGCCATCAGTCAACTAGCGGATCCTTACGAGCAGTACTTC. This translates into CAISQLADPYEQYF.

This clonotype was detected a few times. This chain joins TRBV29-1 and TRBJ2-7, with 8 bases lining up with TRBD1. Germline V CDR1 and CDR2: SQVTM, ANQGSEA. V lost 6 bases, J lost 2 bases, and 6 bases stayed unmatched. The CDR3 spans 13 residues. The DNA of the CDR3 is TGCAGCGTCACGGGACAGGAGACCTACGAGCAGTACTTC. Its protein product is CSVTGQETYEQYF.

This chain connects TRBV20-1 to TRBJ2-7; TRBD2 might be the D (5 bases). There are 16 residues in the CDR3. Germline V CDR1 and CDR2: DFQATT, SNEGSKA (reference sequence). Deletions cut 2 bases from V and 6 bases from J, with 23 bases between. CDR3 amino acids: CSARREAPGYYGEQYF. CDR3 in DNA: TGCAGTGCTAGAAGGGAAGCTCCGGGGTACTACGGCGAGCAGTACTTC.